Listed here is a single T cell receptor beta chain. Participants spanned ages about 18 to 95 years and resided in around 25 US areas. The CDR3 sequence is 12 residues long. CDR1 SNHLY and CDR2 FYNNEI come from the germline V gene. V lost 9 bases and J 0 bases, leaving 9 bases between the germline ends. These data belong to a study of blood T cell repertoires in COVID-19. Profiling relied on immunoSEQ multiplex PCR, and the TCRdb table lists in-frame clones only, not all of them. Of 200,000 to 250,000 clones listed, 70% to 90% are singletons. The chain joins TRBV2 to TRBJ2-7; TRBD2 might be the D (5 bases). The sample comprised PBMCs or T cells enriched from blood (not recorded which). The source is a woman aged 50 to 60 with acute COVID-19. The CDR3 loop reads CASAGPSYEQYF. The CDR3 coding sequence is TGTGCCAGTGCGGGCCCCTCCTACGAGCAGTACTTC. Supplemented by reference TRBV2 and TRBJ2-7, the full variable domain reads EPEVTQTPSHQVTQMGQEVILRCVPISNHLYFYWYRQILGQKVEFLVSFYNNEISEKSEIFDDQFSVERPDGSNFTLKIRSTKLEDSAMYFCASAGPSYEQYFGPGTRLTVT.